Listed below are T cell receptor beta chains from one sample, sequenced in a study of blood T cell repertoires in COVID-19. Only in-frame clones appear in the TCRdb table, and some are missing; sequencing was by immunoSEQ multiplex PCR. The sample has 470,000 or so clones; approximately 85% are singletons. The specimen sequenced was peripheral blood. The receptors were sampled from a human donor in a cohort sampled during active COVID-19. Each CDR3 is given with its conserved first and last residue. Each record gives: clone size, D gene, V gene, J gene, CDR3 protein. A D gene is named only where the DNA matches it firmly. Some rows have no size entry. The others give once, few or many, or a class for an expanded clone.

>NA|NA|TRBV9|TRBJ2-2
CASSVVGRPNTGELFF
>NA|NA|TRBV2|TRBJ2-2
CASSSLGGELFF
>NA|TRBD1|TRBV7-8|TRBJ1-2
CASSMGATGTGRNGYTF
>NA|TRBD2|TRBV2|TRBJ2-2
CASNREGRAGELFF
>NA|NA|TRBV28|TRBJ2-3
CAAVKSSTDTQYF
>NA|TRBD2|TRBV5-1|TRBJ2-3
CASSFLGTSGRAPTDTQYF
>NA|TRBD1|TRBV24-1|TRBJ2-3
CATSAWTGITDTQYF
>NA|TRBD2|TRBV24-1|TRBJ2-5
CATSDGLASGWETQYF
>NA|TRBD1|TRBV12-3/TRBV12-4|TRBJ1-1
CASRRQGDTEAFF
>NA|TRBD1|TRBV7-6|TRBJ2-3
CASSLAQGGTDTQYF
>NA|NA|TRBV2|TRBJ1-2
CASKVTFYGYTF
>NA|NA|TRBV3-1/TRBV3-2|TRBJ1-2
CASSQARDYGYTF
>NA|NA|TRBV2|TRBJ2-1
CASSVQGGEQFF
>NA|NA|TRBV5-1|TRBJ1-5
CASSTTPNQPQHF
>NA|TRBD1|TRBV7-3|TRBJ2-1
CASSLGGQGQRNEQFF
>NA|TRBD2|TRBV7-2|TRBJ2-3
CASSPTSGAITDTQYF
>NA|TRBD1|TRBV2|TRBJ1-4
CASSARGLGTNEKLFF
>NA|TRBD2|TRBV18|TRBJ2-3
CASSPPSGSRGDTQYF
>NA|TRBD1|TRBV5-4|TRBJ2-3
CASSLAGTGETDTQYF
>NA|NA|TRBV28|TRBJ1-5
CASSPVHSNRPQHF
>NA|TRBD1|TRBV5-5|TRBJ1-2
CASRPTGDGYTF
>NA|NA|TRBV15|TRBJ1-6
CATHRQLYNSPLHF
>NA|TRBD1|TRBV3-1/TRBV3-2|TRBJ2-3
CASSLRGSTDTQYF
>NA|TRBD1|TRBV19|TRBJ2-5
CASSPTGGRETQYF
>NA|NA|TRBV1|TRBJ2-7
CTRPCGSVVYEQYF
>NA|TRBD2|TRBV5-5|TRBJ2-1
CASSLISGGYYNEQFF
>NA|TRBD1|TRBV2|TRBJ2-7
CASRDRDRGYEQYF
>once|NA|TRBV3-1/TRBV3-2|TRBJ2-7
CASSRPTPSYEQYF
>NA|TRBD2|TRBV6-4|TRBJ2-7
CASVFSGRSQGSYEQYF
>NA|TRBD1|TRBV4-3|TRBJ1-4
CASSPNRGTNEKLFF
>NA|TRBD2|TRBV4-2|TRBJ2-1
CASSQWRRGLGINEQFF
>NA|TRBD2|TRBV28|TRBJ2-7
CASSAPQAGATYEQYF
>NA|NA|TRBV4-1|TRBJ1-4
CASSQEFDTDGEKLFF
>NA|NA|TRBV28|TRBJ2-7
CASSIAVVGGEQYF
>once|NA|TRBV10-3|TRBJ1-2
CAISGRGTGLANYGYTF
>NA|NA|TRBV5-1|TRBJ1-4
CASSSRGWGEKLFF